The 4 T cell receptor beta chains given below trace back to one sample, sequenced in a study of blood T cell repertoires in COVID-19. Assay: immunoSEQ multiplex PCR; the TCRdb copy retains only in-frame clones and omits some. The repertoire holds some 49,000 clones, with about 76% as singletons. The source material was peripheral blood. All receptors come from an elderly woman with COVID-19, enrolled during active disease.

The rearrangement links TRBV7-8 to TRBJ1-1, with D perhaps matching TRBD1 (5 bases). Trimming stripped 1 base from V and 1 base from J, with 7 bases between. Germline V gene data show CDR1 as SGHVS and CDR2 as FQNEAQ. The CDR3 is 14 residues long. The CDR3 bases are TGTGCCAGCAGCTTAGACAGGTGGAACACTGAAGCTTTCTTT. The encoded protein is CASSLDRWNTEAFF.

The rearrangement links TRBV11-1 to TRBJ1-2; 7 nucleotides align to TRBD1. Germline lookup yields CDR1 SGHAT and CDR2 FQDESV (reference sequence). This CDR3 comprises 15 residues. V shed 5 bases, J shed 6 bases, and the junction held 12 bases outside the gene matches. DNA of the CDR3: TGTGCCAGCAGCCAAACCCGGGACAGCCTAAATGGCTACACCTTC. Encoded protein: CASSQTRDSLNGYTF.

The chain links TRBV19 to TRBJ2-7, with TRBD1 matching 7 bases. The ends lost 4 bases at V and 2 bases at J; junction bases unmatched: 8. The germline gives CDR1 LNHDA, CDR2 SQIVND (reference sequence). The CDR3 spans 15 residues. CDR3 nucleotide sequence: TGTGCCAGTAGTAACAGGGGAGTCGGCACCTACGAGCAGTACTTC. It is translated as CASSNRGVGTYEQYF.

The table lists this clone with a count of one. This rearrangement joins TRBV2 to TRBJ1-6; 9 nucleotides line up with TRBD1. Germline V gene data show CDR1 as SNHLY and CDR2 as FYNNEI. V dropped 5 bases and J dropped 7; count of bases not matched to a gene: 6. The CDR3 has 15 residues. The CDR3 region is CASSIDRGDNSPLHF. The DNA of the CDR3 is TGTGCCAGCAGTATAGACAGGGGGGACAATTCACCCCTCCACTTT.